This T cell receptor (beta chain) was observed in a study of Graves' ophthalmopathy and Graves' hyperthyroidism. Amplifying from RNA transcripts, the study obtained TCR beta CDR3 regions. An initial RT-PCR round employing HTBI primers preceded a second-round multiplex PCR. TCRdb recomputed calls from the multiplex PCR reads with MiXCR, one row per CDR3 protein. The sample carries a few hundred thousand distinct CDR3 sequences, approximately 15% recorded once. This clonotype appeared many times. The CDR3 totals 15 residues. V lost 3 bases and J 3 bases, leaving 15 bases between the germline ends. The sample taken for sequencing was peripheral blood. The chain links TRBV12-3 or TRBV12-4 to TRBJ2-7; D ambiguous. This TCR was sampled from a woman between 18 and 29 years old with stable Graves' hyperthyroidism. CDR3 in DNA: TGTGCCAGCAGTTTGGCCCCAACCCATATCTACGAGCAGTACTTC. Translation: CASSLAPTHIYEQYF.